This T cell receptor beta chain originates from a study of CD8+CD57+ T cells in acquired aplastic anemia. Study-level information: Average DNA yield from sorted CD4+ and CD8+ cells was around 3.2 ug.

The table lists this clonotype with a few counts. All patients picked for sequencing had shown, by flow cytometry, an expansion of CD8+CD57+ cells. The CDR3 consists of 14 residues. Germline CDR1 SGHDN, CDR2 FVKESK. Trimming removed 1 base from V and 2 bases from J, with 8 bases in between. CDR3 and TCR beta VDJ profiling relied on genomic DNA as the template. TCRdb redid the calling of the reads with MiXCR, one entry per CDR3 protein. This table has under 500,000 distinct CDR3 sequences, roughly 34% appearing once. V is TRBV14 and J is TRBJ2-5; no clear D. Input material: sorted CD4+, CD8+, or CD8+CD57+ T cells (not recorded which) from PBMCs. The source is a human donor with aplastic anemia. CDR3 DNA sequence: TGTGCCAGCAGCCAAGGACCCCGTCAAGAGACCCAGTACTTC. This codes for CASSQGPRQETQYF.